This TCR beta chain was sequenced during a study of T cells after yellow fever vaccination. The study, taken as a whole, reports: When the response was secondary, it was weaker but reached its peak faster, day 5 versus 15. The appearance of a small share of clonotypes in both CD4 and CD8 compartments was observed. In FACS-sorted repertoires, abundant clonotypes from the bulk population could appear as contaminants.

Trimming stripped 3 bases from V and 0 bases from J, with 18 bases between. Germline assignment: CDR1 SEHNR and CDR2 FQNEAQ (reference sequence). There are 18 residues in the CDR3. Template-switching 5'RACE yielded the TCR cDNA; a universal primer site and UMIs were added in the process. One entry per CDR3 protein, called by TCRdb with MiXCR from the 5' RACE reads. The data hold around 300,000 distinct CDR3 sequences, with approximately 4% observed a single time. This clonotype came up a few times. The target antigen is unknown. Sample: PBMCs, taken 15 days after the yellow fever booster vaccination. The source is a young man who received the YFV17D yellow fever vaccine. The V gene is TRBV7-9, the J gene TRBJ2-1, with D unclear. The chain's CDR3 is CASSFVSVRRFSYNEQFF. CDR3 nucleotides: TGTGCCAGCAGCTTCGTCTCCGTACGGCGTTTCTCCTACAATGAGCAGTTCTTC.